These 32 T cell receptor beta chains were sequenced from one sample in a study of blood T cell repertoires in COVID-19. Assay: immunoSEQ multiplex PCR; the TCRdb copy retains only in-frame clones and omits some. This repertoire shows more than 10,000 clones, 88% found once; its top ten account for less than 35%. Sequencing was done on a sample of peripheral blood. These receptors all come from a human donor in a cohort sampled during active COVID-19.

The chain employs TRBV10-3 and TRBJ1-3, with 10 bases lining up with TRBD1. Germline-derived CDR1 and CDR2 are ENHRY and SYGVKD. J gave up 8 bases and V 0 bases, and 4 bases lay outside the gene matches. This CDR3 region has 15 residues. This CDR3 is CAISESGTGVHTIYF. CDR3 DNA: TGTGCCATCAGTGAGTCGGGGACAGGGGTACACACCATATATTTT.

The chain links TRBV5-4 to TRBJ2-2; 8 bases line up with TRBD2. Germline V gene lookup returns CDR1 SGHNT and CDR2 YYREEE (reference sequence). Trimming cost V 7 bases and J 5 bases; bases outside gene matches: 10. The CDR3 covers 15 residues. The CDR3 nucleotides are TGTGCCAGCGGGCGGGAGGCCCATTTGACCGGGGAGCTGTTTTTT. This encodes CASGREAHLTGELFF.

The table lists this clone with a count of one. This sequence joins TRBV7-2 and TRBJ2-5; D is possibly TRBD2 (7 bases). The germline V gene has CDR1 SGHTA and CDR2 FQGNSA. Trimming removed 5 bases from V and 4 bases from J, with 23 bases in between. CDR3 length: 17 amino acids. CDR3 residues: CASSKHPRGATGETQYF. CDR3 nucleotide sequence: TGTGCCAGCAGCAAGCACCCACGGGGGGCGACTGGAGAGACCCAGTACTTC.

CDR3 nucleotides: TGTGCCAGCAGTTCCGGGAATTCACCCCTCCACTTT. It codes for CASSSGNSPLHF. The rearrangement uses TRBV28 and TRBJ1-6; D unresolved. Germline loops: CDR1 MDHEN, CDR2 SYDVKM. Trimming left V 4 bases short and J 7 bases short, with 5 bases between. There are 12 residues in the CDR3.

This clone is classed as medium-sized. The genes are TRBV5-1 and TRBJ2-5; 7 positions match TRBD2. The length of the CDR3 is 15 residues. Trimming took 4 bases from V and 4 from J; bases not matched to a gene: 10. CDR1 and CDR2 from the germline V gene are SGHRS and YFSETQ. CDR3 amino acids: CASSTQPTSAETQYF. The CDR3 DNA follows: TGCGCCAGCAGCACCCAACCAACTAGCGCAGAGACCCAGTACTTC.

The rearrangement links TRBV29-1 to TRBJ1-2; D might be TRBD1 (5 bases). Looked up from germline, CDR1 is SQVTM and CDR2 is ANQGSEA. Deletions cut 4 bases from V and 8 bases from J, with 17 bases between. The CDR3 consists of 13 residues. Written as DNA, the CDR3 is TGCAGCGTTGTCAGCAGGGTGTCTTGGGGCTACACCTTC. This encodes CSVVSRVSWGYTF.

The chain links TRBV18 to TRBJ2-2; TRBD2 agrees at 8 bases. The CDR3 is made up of 16 amino acids. Trimming at V came to 3 bases and at J to 6 bases, leaving 9 bases not matched to a gene. Germline V gene lookup returns CDR1 KGHSH and CDR2 LQKENI. CDR3 sequence (DNA): TGTGCCAGCTCACCGTATCGGGAGGGCGAGGCCGGGGAGCTGTTTTTT. Protein product: CASSPYREGEAGELFF.

V is TRBV3-1 (or the pseudogene TRBV3-2) and J is TRBJ2-7; 7 bases are a match to TRBD2. Per the germline V gene, CDR1 is LGHDT and CDR2 is YNNKEL (reference sequence). This CDR3 region has 13 residues. Germline trimming cut 8 bases from V and 3 bases from J; bases unmatched to any gene: 7. CDR3 sequence reads: CASGGGSYYEQYF. Here the CDR3 DNA reads TGTGCCAGCGGGGGGGGGAGTTACTACGAGCAGTACTTC.

A single count supports this clone. The chain couples TRBV6-6 to TRBJ1-4; TRBD1 matches 9 bases. This CDR3 is built from 14 residues. From germline, CDR1 is MNHNY and CDR2 SVGAGI (reference sequence). After removal of 6 bases from V and 7 bases from J, the junction contained 6 bases not matched to a gene. The DNA for the CDR3 is TGTGCCAGCAGAGGGGGGACAGGGACTGAAAAACTGTTTTTT. Translation gives CASRGGTGTEKLFF.

The rearrangement joins TRBV5-4 to TRBJ2-2; TRBD1 matches 10 bases. Trimming removed 4 bases from V and 6 bases from J; junction bases left unmatched: 3. Germline loops: CDR1 SGHNT, CDR2 YYREEE (reference sequence). The CDR3 covers 14 residues. In DNA form, the CDR3 reads TGTGCCAGCAGCAGGGACAGGGGTCCCGGGGAGCTGTTTTTT. Protein product: CASSRDRGPGELFF.

The J gene is TRBJ2-3, the V gene TRBV6-2 or TRBV6-3, with 9 nucleotides matching TRBD2. Germline V gene lookup returns CDR1 MNHEY and CDR2 SVGEGT. V was clipped by 8 bases and J by 5 bases; unmatched bases: 8. The length of the CDR3 is 14 residues. CDR3 in DNA: TGTGCCAGCCGCCCCATAGCGGGGGTAGATACGCAGTATTTT. Translating gives CASRPIAGVDTQYF.

This chain links TRBV11-3 with TRBJ2-1; 11 bases are shared with TRBD2. Per germline, CDR1 SGHNT and CDR2 YENEEA. This CDR3 is 18 amino acids long. Germline trimming cut 1 base from V and 0 bases from J; bases unmatched to any gene: 5. The CDR3 sequence: CASSLGTSGGDSYNEQFF. The CDR3 DNA follows: TGTGCCAGCAGCTTAGGTACTAGCGGGGGAGACTCCTACAATGAGCAGTTCTTC.

The rearrangement uses TRBV4-3 and TRBJ2-1; D is possibly TRBD2 (7 bases). The germline V gene encodes CDR1 LGHNA and CDR2 YSLEER. The CDR3 contains 16 residues. V was pared by 0 bases and J by 2 bases, with 11 bases between. The CDR3 protein is CASSQDGGGAYNEQFF. The DNA of the CDR3 is TGCGCCAGCAGCCAAGATGGAGGGGGGGCCTACAATGAGCAGTTCTTC.

The chain has TRBV12-3 or TRBV12-4 and TRBJ2-7; tentatively, D is TRBD1 (5 bases). This CDR3 region has 12 residues. V was cut by 7 bases and J by 8 bases, with 15 bases left in between. CDR3: CASTERGRQQYF. The DNA for the CDR3 is TGTGCCAGCACGGAAAGGGGCCGGCAGCAGTACTTC.

This chain joins TRBV7-2 and TRBJ1-1; 9 bases align to TRBD1. With 7 bases clipped from V and 7 bases from J, the junction kept 13 bases outside the gene matches. The germline V gene encodes CDR1 SGHTA and CDR2 FQGNSA. This CDR3 is built from 15 residues. The CDR3 DNA reads as TGTGCCAGCACCGCGGGGGTTTACAGGGGGCTTGAAGCTTTCTTT. Its protein is CASTAGVYRGLEAFF.

The CDR3 bases are TGTGCCAGCAGCTTGGCGGCTGGGGCCACCGGGGAGCTGTTTTTT. Its protein is CASSLAAGATGELFF. The chain couples TRBV5-5 to TRBJ2-2, with D possibly being TRBD1 (5 bases). This CDR3 has 15 residues. Trimming took off 0 bases at V and 4 bases at J, with 10 bases between the two ends. Germline V gene lookup returns CDR1 SGHKS and CDR2 YYEKEE (reference sequence).

The rearrangement links TRBV19 to TRBJ2-1, with 7 bases lining up with TRBD2. V was pared by 7 bases and J by 9 bases, with 15 bases of the junction left unmatched. CDR3 length equals 15 residues. Germline CDR1 is LNHDA and CDR2 is SQIVND (reference sequence). Here the CDR3 DNA reads TGTGCCAGTAAGGATTCGGGGGGTATTATCGGTGAGCAGTTCTTC. This encodes CASKDSGGIIGEQFF.

V gene TRBV19 combines with J gene TRBJ2-5; 7 bases fit TRBD2. CDR3 length: 15 residues. The J segment lost 4 bases and the V segment lost 8 bases, leaving 13 bases of the junction unmatched. Germline V lookup: CDR1 LNHDA, CDR2 SQIVND (reference sequence). In DNA form, the CDR3 reads TGTGCCAGTGCTTATTCGGGGGAGGGAGCAGAGACCCAGTACTTC. It translates to CASAYSGEGAETQYF.

The CDR3, as DNA: TGTGCCAGCATAGAGGCAGGGGCTGCCTATGGCTACACCTTC. Its translation: CASIEAGAAYGYTF. The chain recombines TRBV6-5 with TRBJ1-2, with a weak D call TRBD1 (6 bases). V was clipped by 7 bases and J by 4 bases, with 16 bases between them. Germline CDR1 and CDR2: MNHEY and SVGAGI. This CDR3 contains 14 residues.

The chain employs TRBV10-3 and TRBJ1-6, with D unresolved. CDR1 is ENHRY and CDR2 is SYGVKD in the germline V gene. Trimming left V 3 bases short and J 8 bases short, with 8 bases between. The CDR3 runs 13 residues. In nucleotides, the CDR3 is TGTGCCATCAGTGACCGGGGAGATTCACCCCTCCACTTT. Amino acids: CAISDRGDSPLHF.

This chain connects TRBV5-1 to TRBJ1-5; D is possibly TRBD1 (5 bases). CDR1 SGHRS and CDR2 YFSETQ come from the germline V gene. V shed 0 bases and J shed 5 bases, with 6 bases lying between them. CDR3 length equals 13 residues. The chain's CDR3 is CASSLGGDQPQHF. The CDR3 bases are TGCGCCAGCAGCTTGGGGGGCGATCAGCCCCAGCATTTT.

This clone was seen a single time. The rearrangement uses TRBV28 and TRBJ1-1, with 9 bases that match TRBD1. V was pared by 5 bases and J by 3 bases, with 4 bases of the junction left unmatched. The CDR3 consists of 14 residues. Germline loops: CDR1 MDHEN, CDR2 SYDVKM. The CDR3 here is CASSNRGLDTEAFF. The CDR3, as DNA: TGTGCCAGCAGTAACAGGGGGCTGGACACTGAAGCTTTCTTT. Drawing the rest from reference TRBV28 and TRBJ1-1, the complete variable domain is DVKVTQSSRYLVKRTGEKVFLECVQDMDHENMFWYRQDPGLGLRLIYFSYDVKMKEKGDIPEGYSVSREKKERFSLILESASTNQTSMYLCASSNRGLDTEAFFGQGTRLTVV.

The rearrangement joins TRBV4-1 to TRBJ1-3, with D uncertain. The V end lost 3 bases, the J end lost 0 bases, and 18 bases lay between the germline ends. CDR3 size: 18 residues. Germline V gives CDR1 MGHRA, CDR2 YSYEKL. CDR3 in amino acids: CASSQVPGGISSGNTIYF. The CDR3, as DNA: TGCGCCAGCAGCCAGGTTCCAGGTGGCATCTCCTCTGGAAACACCATATATTTT.

This chain joins TRBV6-1 and TRBJ1-4; TRBD1 aligns across 9 bases. CDR1 and CDR2 (germline): MNHNS, SASEGT. J lost 7 bases, V lost 2 bases, and 8 bases had no gene match. CDR3 length: 16 amino acids. Here the CDR3 reads CASSEPRGTGTEKLFF. The DNA of the CDR3 is TGTGCCAGCAGTGAACCTAGAGGGACAGGGACTGAAAAACTGTTTTTT.

The rearrangement links TRBV5-5 to TRBJ1-6, with TRBD1 as a possible D gene (6 bases). The CDR3 is 14 residues long. Deletions cut 4 bases from V and 7 bases from J, with 12 bases between. The V gene's germline CDR1 is SGHKS and CDR2 YYEKEE (reference sequence). The CDR3 loop is CASSPEGENSPLHF. CDR3 nucleotides: TGTGCCAGCAGCCCCGAGGGGGAAAATTCACCCCTCCACTTT.

This clone was recorded once. The V gene is TRBV5-5, the J gene TRBJ1-6; 9 bases match TRBD1. The ends lost 4 bases at V and 10 bases at J; junction bases unmatched: 12. Germline CDR1 reads SGHKS; CDR2 reads YYEKEE (reference sequence). The CDR3 is 16 amino acids. The DNA for the CDR3 is TGTGCCAGCAGCGTCTGGACAGGGGTGGCTGGGTCACCCCTCCACTTT. Residues: CASSVWTGVAGSPLHF.

This chain uses TRBV5-1 with TRBJ1-2; tentative D call: TRBD1 (5 bases). This CDR3 has 15 amino acids. Germline loops: CDR1 SGHRS, CDR2 YFSETQ. V was cut by 4 bases and J by 5 bases, with 18 bases left in between. CDR3 loop: CASSPHQGGEYGYTF. The CDR3 nucleotides are TGCGCCAGCAGCCCGCATCAGGGTGGGGAATATGGCTACACCTTC. Filled out from reference TRBV5-1 and TRBJ1-2, the complete variable domain reads KAGVTQTPRYLIKTRGQQVTLSCSPISGHRSVSWYQQTPGQGLQFLFEYFSETQRNKGNFPGRFSGRQFSNSRSEMNVSTLELGDSALYLCASSPHQGGEYGYTFGSGTRLTVV.

Sample share makes this clone medium-sized. J is TRBJ2-2 and V is TRBV10-1; D might be TRBD1 (6 bases). This CDR3 is 16 amino acids long. The V end lost 0 bases, the J end lost 1 base, and 9 bases lay between the germline ends. Germline CDR1 is WNHNN and CDR2 is SYGVQD (reference sequence). The CDR3 region has the DNA TGCGCCAGCAGTGAGTCTGGACAGAAGAACACCGGGGAGCTGTTTTTT. Protein product: CASSESGQKNTGELFF.

This clone was recorded once. The chain uses TRBV6-5 and TRBJ2-6; 7 bases are a match to TRBD1. This CDR3 comprises 15 residues. From germline, CDR1 is MNHEY and CDR2 SVGAGI. The trim removed 6 bases at V and 6 bases at J, leaving 8 bases unmatched. The DNA of the CDR3 is TGTGCCAGCAGGGCAACAGGGGCCCTGGCCAACGTCCTGACTTTC. Translating it yields CASRATGALANVLTF.

The rearrangement joins TRBV11-2 to TRBJ1-1; D is unresolved. Deletions cut 0 bases from V and 5 bases from J, with 16 bases between. Germline loops: CDR1 SGHAT, CDR2 FQNNGV. This CDR3 has 16 residues. The CDR3 coding sequence is TGTGCCAGCAGCTTAGAGTTCCGTCAGGTGAGAACTGAAGCTTTCTTT. Amino acid sequence: CASSLEFRQVRTEAFF.

The V call is TRBV12-3 or TRBV12-4, the J call TRBJ2-1; TRBD1 aligns across 9 bases. Germline trimming cut 5 bases from V and 7 bases from J; bases unmatched to any gene: 3. The CDR3 totals 13 residues. The CDR3 DNA is TGTGCCAGCAGTCGGACAGGGGTAAATGAGCAGTTCTTC. Its protein product is CASSRTGVNEQFF.

The chain links TRBV11-3 to TRBJ2-2; 8 nucleotides agree with TRBD1. V trimming: 6 bases; J trimming: 5 bases; junction bases outside the gene matches: 8. Germline CDR1 is SGHNT and CDR2 is YENEEA. This CDR3 has 15 amino acids. CDR3 DNA sequence: TGTGCCAGCAGTCATGGACAGGGAGGAACCGGGGAGCTGTTTTTT. This sequence encodes CASSHGQGGTGELFF.